Below are 20 T cell receptor beta chains sequenced from a single sample in a study of T cell responses to AZD1222 COVID-19 vaccine. The table came from immunoSEQ multiplex PCR; TCRdb's copy has only in-frame clones and leaves some out. The table lists 80,000 to 90,000 clones, roughly nine tenths of them singletons. The sequencing here drew on peripheral blood, taken 28 days after the second AZD1222 dose. The origin of the receptors is an adult who received the AZD1222 COVID-19 vaccine.

CDR3 sequence reads: CASSSYRAGGAHNEQFF. In DNA, the CDR3 is TGTGCCAGCAGCTCCTACAGGGCGGGGGGCGCACACAATGAGCAGTTCTTC. J is TRBJ2-1 and V is TRBV7-2, with 8 bases lining up with TRBD2. Trimming cost V 4 bases and J 5 bases; bases outside gene matches: 13. The germline V gene has CDR1 SGHTA and CDR2 FQGNSA. This CDR3 has 17 residues.

Turning to this clone: The junction differs from germline at one of its ends, possibly a read error. The V and J genes are TRBV19 and TRBJ1-1, with D unresolved. This CDR3 region has 15 residues. CDR1 is LNHDA and CDR2 is SQIVND in the germline V gene (reference sequence). The CDR3 reads CASSTPGGLNPEAFF. The CDR3, as DNA: TGTGCCAGTAGTACCCCGGGAGGGTTGAACCCTGAAGCTTTCTTT.

The CDR3 sequence: CASSFGMNTEAFF. As DNA, the CDR3 is TGCGCCAGCAGCTTTGGTATGAACACTGAAGCTTTCTTT. The chain carries TRBV5-1 and TRBJ1-1; D is uncertain. Germline assignment: CDR1 SGHRS and CDR2 YFSETQ. Trimming left V 2 bases short and J 0 bases short, with 5 bases between. The CDR3 covers 13 residues.

The chain is built from TRBV30 and TRBJ2-1; 13 bases align to TRBD2. Germline loops: CDR1 GTSNPN, CDR2 SVGIG (reference sequence). The CDR3 contains 15 residues. The ends lost 3 bases at V and 6 bases at J; junction bases unmatched: 5. DNA for the CDR3: TGTGCCTGGAGCACCGGACTAGCGGGGGTCAATGAGCAGTTCTTC. Translation: CAWSTGLAGVNEQFF.

The chain is built from TRBV6-1 and TRBJ1-3; 7 bases are shared with TRBD1. CDR3 length equals 16 residues. The V segment lost 3 bases and the J segment 0 bases; nucleotides outside the gene matches: 5. Germline assignment: CDR1 MNHNS and CDR2 SASEGT. CDR3 bases: TGTGCCAGCAGTGACCGGGACAGAGCCTCTGGAAACACCATATATTTT. Residues: CASSDRDRASGNTIYF.

This chain joins TRBV9 and TRBJ2-1; 9 positions match TRBD1. The CDR3 has 16 amino acids. In germline, CDR1 is SGDLS, CDR2 YYNGEE. Trimming removed 4 bases from V and 7 bases from J; junction bases left unmatched: 12. This CDR3 is CASSPWGQGLENEQFF. CDR3 DNA: TGTGCCAGCAGCCCTTGGGGACAGGGCTTAGAGAATGAGCAGTTCTTC.

This rearrangement joins TRBV7-2 to TRBJ2-7; 9 bases agree with TRBD1. V lost 5 bases, J lost 4 bases, and 6 bases stayed unmatched. Germline values: CDR1 SGHTA, CDR2 FQGNSA. The CDR3 is made up of 14 amino acids. This CDR3 is CASSPGQGWYEQYF. The CDR3 DNA reads as TGTGCCAGCAGCCCGGGACAGGGCTGGTACGAGCAGTACTTC. Using reference TRBV7-2 and TRBJ2-7 for the parts outside the CDR3, the full variable domain is GAGVSQSPSNKVTEKGKDVELRCDPISGHTALYWYRQSLGQGLEFLIYFQGNSAPDKSGLPSDRFSAERTGGSVSTLTIQRTQQEDSAVYLCASSPGQGWYEQYFGPGTRLTVT.

This clone was counted a single time. The J gene is TRBJ1-5, the V gene TRBV18, with D possibly matching TRBD1 (6 bases). The CDR3 runs to 14 residues. Per the germline V gene, CDR1 is KGHSH and CDR2 is LQKENI. Trimming left V 5 bases short and J 5 bases short, with 13 bases between. CDR3 loop: CASSEQGLDQPQHF. Written as DNA, the CDR3 is TGTGCCAGCTCAGAACAGGGATTGGATCAGCCCCAGCATTTT.

The rearrangement joins TRBV6-4 to TRBJ1-1; no clear D. The CDR3 runs to 13 residues. Trimming removed 3 bases at V and 2 bases at J, with 7 bases between. Germline values: CDR1 MRHNA, CDR2 SNTAGT. CDR3: CASSEAVNTEAFF. Written as DNA, the CDR3 is TGTGCCAGCAGTGAAGCAGTCAACACTGAAGCTTTCTTT.

The chain recombines TRBV19 with TRBJ2-5, with 10 bases matching TRBD1. Germline CDR1 reads LNHDA; CDR2 reads SQIVND (reference sequence). V dropped 4 bases and J dropped 2; count of bases not matched to a gene: 7. CDR3 length equals 16 residues. CDR3 residues: CASSRGQGTLQETQYF. In DNA, the CDR3 is TGTGCCAGTAGTAGGGGACAGGGGACGTTACAAGAGACCCAGTACTTC.

The chain has TRBV6-5 and TRBJ2-5; the D is unclear. The CDR3 runs to 14 residues. Germline CDR1 is MNHEY and CDR2 is SVGAGI. V lost 6 bases, J lost 1 base, and 12 bases lay in between. In nucleotides, the CDR3 is TGTGCCAGCAGGATACAACCATTCCAAGAGACCCAGTACTTC. Its translation is CASRIQPFQETQYF.

CDR3 nucleotide sequence: TGTGCCAGCAGCCCCGACAGGGGGCAGGAGACCCAGTACTTC. It specifies CASSPDRGQETQYF. This rearrangement joins TRBV9 to TRBJ2-5, with 10 bases that match TRBD1. The V gene end was trimmed by 4 bases and the J gene end by 5 bases; junction bases not matched to a gene: 5. CDR1 is SGDLS and CDR2 is YYNGEE in the germline V gene. The CDR3 totals 14 residues.

V and J are TRBV24-1 and TRBJ2-1, with D tentatively TRBD2 (6 bases). The CDR3 sequence is 14 residues long. Germline CDR1 KGHDR, CDR2 SFDVKD. Trimming removed 3 bases from V and 10 bases from J, with 15 bases in between. The CDR3 sequence is CATSDAGSRGEQFF. The CDR3 nucleotides read TGTGCCACCAGTGATGCGGGGTCCCGAGGGGAGCAGTTCTTC.

The CDR3 spells CASSLAVSSYNEQFF. The CDR3, as DNA: TGTGCCAGCAGTTTAGCAGTGAGCTCCTACAATGAGCAGTTCTTC. The chain is built from TRBV27 and TRBJ2-1; no definite D call. Per germline, CDR1 MNHEY and CDR2 SMNVEV (reference sequence). Trimming removed 2 bases at V and 0 bases at J, with 8 bases between. The CDR3 covers 15 residues.

CDR3 sequence (DNA): TGCGCCAGCAGCCCCCCCCGCCGGGGGGGATCCTACAATGAGCAGTTCTTC. Translating it yields CASSPPRRGGSYNEQFF. The chain employs TRBV5-1 and TRBJ2-1; 8 bases map to TRBD2. Losses at the gene ends were 4 bases for V and 1 base for J; bases not matched to a gene: 10. The CDR3 is 17 amino acids. Germline CDR1 reads SGHRS; CDR2 reads YFSETQ.

The chain employs TRBV5-4 and TRBJ2-3; 8 bases are a match to TRBD2. Germline trimming cut 1 base from V and 1 base from J; bases unmatched to any gene: 2. This CDR3 comprises 15 residues. Germline assignment: CDR1 SGHNT and CDR2 YYREEE (reference sequence). The CDR3: CASSLSSGGTDTQYF. CDR3 DNA: TGTGCCAGCAGCTTGAGTAGCGGGGGCACAGATACGCAGTATTTT.

This chain connects TRBV7-9 to TRBJ2-4, with 9 bases lining up with TRBD2. The CDR3 loop spans 17 amino acids. V shed 1 base, J shed 2 bases, and the junction held 6 bases outside the gene matches. Germline CDR1 is SEHNR and CDR2 is FQNEAQ (reference sequence). CDR3 nucleotides: TGTGCCAGCAGCTTAGAGGGGACTAGCTCATCCAAAAACATTCAGTACTTC. Translating it yields CASSLEGTSSSKNIQYF.

This chain joins TRBV7-9 and TRBJ2-2; TRBD2 is a possible D gene (5 bases). V lost 4 bases and J lost 0, with 12 bases in between. The germline V gene has CDR1 SEHNR and CDR2 FQNEAQ (reference sequence). The CDR3 contains 16 residues. The CDR3, as DNA: TGTGCCAGCAGCTCAGCCGCGGGCTCGAACACCGGGGAGCTGTTTTTT. This codes for CASSSAAGSNTGELFF.

V gene TRBV5-4 combines with J gene TRBJ1-1; D unclear. Per germline, CDR1 SGHNT and CDR2 YYREEE (reference sequence). Trimming cost V 0 bases and J 2 bases, with 8 bases left between them. CDR3 length: 14 amino acids. The CDR3 bases are TGTGCCAGCAGCTTGGGGCAGGCCAACACTGAAGCTTTCTTT. It translates to CASSLGQANTEAFF.

The rearrangement joins TRBV5-1 to TRBJ2-7; 7 bases map to TRBD1. V was pared by 0 bases and J by 0 bases, with 9 bases of the junction left unmatched. Germline V gene data show CDR1 as SGHRS and CDR2 as YFSETQ. The CDR3 extends over 17 amino acids. The DNA for the CDR3 is TGCGCCAGCAGCTTGGGGGGCCGGGACAGCATCTCCTACGAGCAGTACTTC. It encodes CASSLGGRDSISYEQYF.